This T cell receptor beta chain comes out of a study of shared clonotypes between healthy human individuals. Study-wide background: Donor ages ranged 18 to 49 years: a couple of women, a few men. Whole-study results and caveats: Blood alone was sampled, and tissue repertoires likely differ.

CD4+ cells were split into CD45RA+ naive and CD45RA-negative memory subsets. As to this clone: The antigen is not known.

CDR3 length equals 11 residues. With 6 bases removed from V and 7 bases from J, the gap between germline ends came to 9 bases. In germline, CDR1 is MDHEN, CDR2 SYDVKM. Assay runs were performed at deep level. Produced via immunoSEQ multiplex PCR; TCRdb's table is partial and in-frame only. Of 740,000 or so clones listed, 73% are singletons. The chain links TRBV28 to TRBJ1-1, with a weak D call TRBD1 (5 bases). The specimen sequenced was memory CD4+ T cells sorted from blood. Subset defined: CD45RA-negative fraction. This TCR was sampled from a woman aged 25-40 years in good health. CDR3 in DNA: TGTGCCAGCAGGCGGGGGGGTGAAGCTTTCTTT. This encodes CASRRGGEAFF.